Presented here are 24 T cell receptor beta chains from one specimen sequenced in a study of cytomegalovirus exposure and HLA in healthy donors (dated by TCRdb to about 2017). Library preparation employed the immunoSEQ multiplex PCR assay. The multiplex PCR relied on a mix of 60 forward primers for TCR Vbeta segments and 13 reverse primers for TCR Jbeta segments. What TCRdb holds here is the immuneACCESS table cut down to in-frame rearrangements. Part of the clones is not present; checked against another copy, under half of the missing clones reflect an unresolved V gene, and the others are unexplained. A total of approximately 170,000 clones appear in this sample, around four fifths of them only once. The ten largest clones represent approximately 9.8% of the sample. What was sequenced was PBMCs. The receptors were sampled from a man aged 18 to 29 in good health and CMV-seropositive.

V gene TRBV30 combines with J gene TRBJ1-1; D unresolved. Germline loops: CDR1 GTSNPN, CDR2 SVGIG (reference sequence). There are 16 residues in the CDR3. Between the trimmed V and J ends, which lost 4 bases and 2 bases, there was a span of 20 bases. CDR3 loop: CAWIVGESSRNTEAFF. The CDR3 bases are TGTGCCTGGATTGTCGGGGAAAGTTCCCGTAACACTGAAGCTTTCTTT.

This clone was observed once. The chain carries TRBV27 and TRBJ2-7; 8 bases are shared with TRBD1. CDR3 length equals 15 residues. Germline loops: CDR1 MNHEY, CDR2 SMNVEV (reference sequence). Germline trimming cut 3 bases from V and 0 bases from J; bases unmatched to any gene: 4. This CDR3 is CASSLMTGASYEQYF. The CDR3 nucleotides are TGTGCCAGCAGTTTGATGACAGGGGCCTCCTACGAGCAGTACTTC.

The J gene is TRBJ1-5, the V gene TRBV19; 7 bases align to TRBD1. V was pared by 10 bases and J by 6 bases, with 6 bases of the junction left unmatched. This CDR3 contains 12 residues. In germline, CDR1 is LNHDA, CDR2 SQIVND (reference sequence). CDR3 coding DNA: TGTGCCACCAACACAGGGGTTCAGCCCCAGCATTTT. Amino acids: CATNTGVQPQHF.

This clone was recorded only once. The rearrangement joins TRBV7-9 to TRBJ2-1; TRBD2 might be the D (5 bases). The CDR3 extends over 11 amino acids. Trimming pared 2 bases from V and 10 bases from J, leaving 6 bases between. The germline V gene encodes CDR1 SEHNR and CDR2 FQNEAQ (reference sequence). CDR3 sequence: CASSLRGEQFF. CDR3 nucleotide sequence: TGTGCCAGCAGCTTACGAGGGGAGCAGTTCTTC.

This sequence joins TRBV13 and TRBJ2-7; the match to TRBD1 covers 10 bases. This CDR3 is 16 amino acids long. The germline CDR1 and CDR2 sequences are PRHDT and FYEKMQ (reference sequence). V was clipped by 0 bases and J by 4 bases; unmatched bases: 6. The CDR3 is CASSLGHGQGVYEQYF. The CDR3 DNA follows: TGTGCCAGCAGCTTAGGGCACGGACAGGGGGTGTACGAGCAGTACTTC.

J is TRBJ2-7 and V is TRBV2; 8 bases line up with TRBD1. Trimming took 3 bases from V and 0 from J; bases not matched to a gene: 1. Germline CDR1 is SNHLY and CDR2 is FYNNEI. This CDR3 comprises 14 residues. The CDR3 sequence is CASSDTGGSYEQYF. The DNA of the CDR3 is TGTGCCAGCAGTGACACAGGGGGCTCCTACGAGCAGTACTTC.

The chain is built from TRBV4-2 and TRBJ2-1; D might be TRBD2 (6 bases). The V end lost 4 bases, the J end lost 4 bases, and 17 bases lay between the germline ends. The CDR3 is 16 residues long. CDR1 is LGHNA and CDR2 is YNFKEQ in the germline V gene. CDR3 in amino acids: CASSPRGGGDYNEQFF. CDR3 sequence (DNA): TGTGCCAGCAGCCCGCGGGGCGGAGGGGATTACAATGAGCAGTTCTTC.

The rearrangement joins TRBV7-9 to TRBJ2-3, with a weak D call TRBD1 (5 bases). Germline lookup yields CDR1 SEHNR and CDR2 FQNEAQ (reference sequence). CDR3 size: 16 residues. Between the trimmed V and J ends, which lost 5 bases and 4 bases, there was a span of 19 bases. The CDR3 loop reads CASSAEAQGAPDTQYF. As DNA, the CDR3 is TGTGCCAGCAGCGCCGAGGCCCAAGGGGCCCCAGATACGCAGTATTTT.

The gene calls are TRBV5-4 and TRBJ1-1; D call uncertain. The germline V gene encodes CDR1 SGHNT and CDR2 YYREEE (reference sequence). The CDR3 runs to 15 residues. Deletions cut 0 bases from V and 1 base from J, with 10 bases between. The CDR3 is CASSLGVRGNTEAFF. Written as DNA, the CDR3 is TGTGCCAGCAGCTTGGGTGTCCGAGGGAACACTGAAGCTTTCTTT. The full variable domain, rest sourced from reference TRBV5-4 and TRBJ1-1, is ETGVTQSPTHLIKTRGQQVTLRCSSQSGHNTVSWYQQALGQGPQFIFQYYREEENGRGNFPPRFSGLQFPNYSSELNVNALELDDSALYLCASSLGVRGNTEAFFGQGTRLTVV.

V gene TRBV29-1 combines with J gene TRBJ2-1, with a tentative D call TRBD2 (5 bases). Germline V gene sequence: CDR1 SQVTM, CDR2 ANQGSEA. The CDR3 loop spans 14 amino acids. V was pared by 0 bases and J by 0 bases, with 6 bases between. This CDR3 is CSVEEGSSYNEQFF. CDR3 nucleotides: TGCAGCGTTGAAGAGGGGAGCTCCTACAATGAGCAGTTCTTC.

The chain is built from TRBV5-1 and TRBJ2-7; TRBD1 might be the D (5 bases). The CDR3 covers 15 residues. Between the trimmed V and J ends, which lost 0 bases and 3 bases, there was a span of 13 bases. CDR1 is SGHRS and CDR2 is YFSETQ in the germline V gene. The CDR3 DNA follows: TGCGCCAGCAGCTTGGAGGCAGGGAATGTCTACGAGCAGTACTTC. Translating gives CASSLEAGNVYEQYF. The full variable domain, with the rest looked up from reference TRBV5-1 and TRBJ2-7, is KAGVTQTPRYLIKTRGQQVTLSCSPISGHRSVSWYQQTPGQGLQFLFEYFSETQRNKGNFPGRFSGRQFSNSRSEMNVSTLELGDSALYLCASSLEAGNVYEQYFGPGTRLTVT.

The rearrangement joins TRBV29-1 to TRBJ2-5, with 10 bases lining up with TRBD2. The CDR3 is 14 amino acids. V lost 5 bases, J lost 3 bases, and 6 bases stayed unmatched. CDR1 and CDR2 (germline): SQVTM, ANQGSEA. The CDR3 protein is CSVLLAGDEETQYF. The CDR3 nucleotides are TGCAGCGTTCTTCTAGCGGGAGACGAAGAGACCCAGTACTTC.

The chain is built from TRBV30 and TRBJ1-5; D is undetermined. The CDR3 runs 14 residues. V lost 5 bases and J 5 bases, leaving 16 bases between the germline ends. Germline loops: CDR1 GTSNPN, CDR2 SVGIG (reference sequence). The CDR3: CAWGISSLDQPQHF. The CDR3 DNA reads as TGTGCCTGGGGTATTAGCAGTTTGGATCAGCCCCAGCATTTT.

The chain combines TRBV10-3 with TRBJ2-1; tentatively, D is TRBD1 (5 bases). CDR1 and CDR2 from the germline V gene are ENHRY and SYGVKD. V was clipped by 8 bases and J by 8 bases, with 10 bases between them. The CDR3 spans 11 residues. The CDR3 nucleotides read TGTGCCATCCAGGGTCGCGATGAGCAGTTCTTC. It codes for CAIQGRDEQFF.

This chain links TRBV6-5 with TRBJ2-3; perhaps TRBD2 as D (6 bases). This CDR3 has 15 amino acids. The V gene lost 3 bases and the J gene lost 1 base, with 11 bases spanning the gap. Looked up from germline, CDR1 is MNHEY and CDR2 is SVGAGI. For the CDR3, the DNA is TGTGCCAGCAGTTATCGGTGGGGGGGCACAGATACGCAGTATTTT. This sequence encodes CASSYRWGGTDTQYF.

This clone was seen a few times. The V and J genes are TRBV29-1 and TRBJ1-2, with D perhaps matching TRBD1 (6 bases). The length of the CDR3 is 12 residues. CDR1 and CDR2 from the germline V gene are SQVTM and ANQGSEA. V was pared by 6 bases and J by 8 bases, with 16 bases between. CDR3 sequence (DNA): TGCAGCGTAGAGGGGGGGCCAATCGGCTACACCTTC. This translates into CSVEGGPIGYTF.

The chain is built from TRBV28 and TRBJ1-2; possible D gene TRBD1, 5 bases. Germline V lookup: CDR1 MDHEN, CDR2 SYDVKM. CDR3 length: 14 residues. Trimming took 5 bases from V and 0 from J, leaving 10 bases between them. The CDR3 is CASSLPGANYGYTF. CDR3 DNA sequence: TGTGCCAGCAGTCTACCGGGGGCTAACTATGGCTACACCTTC.

This clone turned up a few times. V gene TRBV4-3 combines with J gene TRBJ2-1, with D maybe TRBD2 (6 bases). The CDR3 totals 15 residues. Germline values: CDR1 LGHNA, CDR2 YSLEER. V was pared by 4 bases and J by 3 bases, with 13 bases between. The CDR3 reads CASSRLAGSYNEQFF. CDR3 in DNA: TGCGCCAGCAGCCGCTTGGCGGGGAGCTACAATGAGCAGTTCTTC.

The V gene is TRBV5-1, the J gene TRBJ1-1, with D possibly being TRBD1 (5 bases). This CDR3 has 13 residues. CDR1 is SGHRS and CDR2 is YFSETQ in the germline V gene. The V and J ends lost 4 bases and 5 bases respectively, with 12 bases between them. Here the CDR3 reads CASSLQQGTEAFF. The CDR3 nucleotides are TGCGCCAGCAGCCTCCAGCAGGGTACTGAAGCTTTCTTT.

This chain joins TRBV13 and TRBJ2-3; TRBD2 agrees at 15 bases. The CDR3 is 17 amino acids. CDR1 is PRHDT and CDR2 is FYEKMQ in the germline V gene (reference sequence). The ends lost 3 bases at V and 4 bases at J; junction bases unmatched: 5. In nucleotides, the CDR3 is TGTGCCAGCAGCTTGGGACTAGCGGGAGGTGGGGCAGATACGCAGTATTTT. The encoded protein is CASSLGLAGGGADTQYF.

The V and J genes are TRBV19 and TRBJ1-5, with D unresolved. V lost 3 bases and J 6 bases, leaving 9 bases between the germline ends. The CDR3 sequence is 13 residues long. Germline V gene lookup returns CDR1 LNHDA and CDR2 SQIVND (reference sequence). The CDR3 protein is CASSISVGQPQHF. CDR3 DNA: TGTGCCAGTAGTATTTCGGTCGGTCAGCCCCAGCATTTT.

V and J are TRBV28 and TRBJ1-4; 10 bases map to TRBD1. The V gene's germline CDR1 is MDHEN and CDR2 SYDVKM. The CDR3 loop spans 17 amino acids. V shed 4 bases, J shed 1 base, and the junction held 6 bases outside the gene matches. CDR3: CASSSPGQGRTNEKLFF. The CDR3 DNA sequence: TGTGCCAGCAGTTCTCCGGGACAGGGGAGAACTAATGAAAAACTGTTTTTT.

This chain links TRBV5-6 with TRBJ2-7; 11 positions agree with TRBD2. This CDR3 comprises 13 residues. V shed 8 bases and J 6 bases; nucleotides not matched to a gene: 7. The germline V gene has CDR1 SGHDT and CDR2 YYEEEE. The CDR3 loop is CASVAGGMGEQYF. Written as DNA, the CDR3 is TGTGCCAGTGTAGCGGGAGGGATGGGCGAGCAGTACTTC.

This clone came up a few times. The CDR3 sequence is CASSLKRGENTEAFF. CDR3 DNA: TGTGCCAGCAGCCTTAAGCGTGGCGAGAACACTGAAGCTTTCTTT. This chain connects TRBV5-4 to TRBJ1-1, with D uncertain. The ends were cut back, 4 bases at V and 1 base at J, with 14 bases in the middle. The CDR3 is 15 amino acids. Looked up from germline, CDR1 is SGHNT and CDR2 is YYREEE (reference sequence).